This T cell receptor beta chain emerged from a study of blood T cell repertoires in COVID-19. Across the study: Sample material is recorded as cDNA or gDNA derived from T cells, B-cell-depleted T cells, or PBMCs.

Data came from immunoSEQ multiplex PCR; TCRdb stores just in-frame clones and leaves some out. The sample consists of some 130,000 clones, approximately 80% of them appearing once. V was shortened by 7 bases and J by 7 bases, with 14 bases between the two germline ends. Germline-derived CDR1 and CDR2 are MNHEY and SMNVEV (reference sequence). CDR3 size: 14 residues. Input material: peripheral blood. The chain is built from TRBV27 and TRBJ1-6, with D perhaps matching TRBD1 (5 bases). This TCR came from a human donor in a cohort sampled during active COVID-19. CDR3: CASMVGRVNSPLHF. CDR3 in DNA: TGTGCCAGCATGGTGGGCAGGGTGAATTCACCCCTCCACTTT.